This is a list of T cell receptor beta chains from one sample in a study of blood T cell repertoires in COVID-19. Method: immunoSEQ multiplex PCR; TCRdb's copy keeps in-frame clones and lacks some. The repertoire holds under 150,000 clones, with roughly 79% as singletons. What was sequenced was peripheral blood. These receptors were taken from a man aged 45-65 years with active or convalescent COVID-19. The CDR3 runs from the conserved cysteine through the conserved F or W. D genes are given only for firm matches. Expanded clones are given a class, and other clones once, few, many or no size at all.

length	J	V	size	D	CDR3	DNA
14	TRBJ2-7	TRBV30	-	-	CAWSVDRHSYEQYF	TGTGCCTGGAGTGTAGACAGGCACTCCTACGAGCAGTACTTC
19	TRBJ1-3	TRBV24-1	-	TRBD1	CATSDSSGTEHFSGNTIYF	TGTGCCACCAGTGATTCTTCCGGGACAGAACACTTCTCTGGAAACACCATATATTTT
15	TRBJ2-5	TRBV11-3	few	TRBD2	CASSTGSGGQETQYF	TGTGCCAGCAGCACCGGGTCGGGGGGGCAAGAGACCCAGTACTTC
17	TRBJ1-4	TRBV28	-	TRBD1	CASSFLRDRGTNEKLFF	TGTGCCAGCAGTTTCCTTCGGGACAGGGGAACTAATGAAAAACTGTTTTTT
16	TRBJ2-7	TRBV7-9	few	TRBD1	CASSPSTGGPSYEQYF	TGTGCCAGCAGCCCGTCGACAGGGGGCCCCTCCTACGAGCAGTACTTC
17	TRBJ2-7	TRBV14	many	TRBD2	CASSQDGLAGIHYEQYF	TGTGCCAGCAGCCAAGATGGACTAGCGGGGATACACTACGAGCAGTACTTC
19	TRBJ2-4	TRBV2	-	TRBD2	CASSRASGRLLVAKNIQYF	TGTGCCAGCAGTCGGGCTAGCGGGAGACTTTTGGTAGCCAAAAACATTCAGTACTTC
14	TRBJ2-7	TRBV11-2	-	-	CASSHRAISYEQYF	TGTGCCAGCAGCCACAGGGCTATCTCCTACGAGCAGTACTTC
16	TRBJ2-3	TRBV15	once	TRBD2	CATSRRLAGDSDTQYF	TGTGCCACCAGCAGGAGGTTAGCGGGAGATTCAGATACGCAGTATTTT
11	TRBJ2-7	TRBV5-1	few	-	CASSTGAEQYF	TGCGCCAGCAGCACCGGAGCGGAGCAGTACTTC
20	TRBJ2-7	TRBV21-1	-	-	CASSAQKGQGFTSGSYEQYF	TGTGCCAGCAGCGCACAAAAGGGCCAGGGGTTCACTAGCGGTTCCTACGAGCAGTACTTC
14	TRBJ1-1	TRBV6-5	once	-	CASSYSGTDLEAFF	TGTGCCAGCAGTTACTCGGGTACAGACCTAGAAGCTTTCTTT